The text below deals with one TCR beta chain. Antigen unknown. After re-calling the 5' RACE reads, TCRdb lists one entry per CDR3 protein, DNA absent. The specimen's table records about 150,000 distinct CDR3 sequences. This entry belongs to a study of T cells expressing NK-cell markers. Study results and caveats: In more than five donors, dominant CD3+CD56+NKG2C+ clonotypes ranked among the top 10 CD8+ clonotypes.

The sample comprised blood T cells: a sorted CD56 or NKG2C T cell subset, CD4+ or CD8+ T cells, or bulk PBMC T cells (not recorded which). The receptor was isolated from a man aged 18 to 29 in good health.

The CDR3 loop reads CASREPYGTGETQYF. The chain is built from TRBV5-4 and TRBJ2-5; TCRdb designates TRBD1, a call that cannot be tested without DNA. CDR1 and CDR2 (germline): SGHNT, YYREEE (reference sequence). CDR3 length: 15 residues.